The subject of this entry is one T cell receptor (beta chain). The antigen is undetermined. The CDR3 consists of 15 residues. Trimming took off 5 bases at V and 1 base at J, with 11 bases between the two ends. Germline V gene data show CDR1 as SGHNT and CDR2 as YENEEA. Only in-frame clones appear in the TCRdb table, and some are missing; sequencing was by immunoSEQ multiplex PCR. The sample lists about 160,000 clones, more than 75% occurring once. The source of the sample is a study of cytomegalovirus exposure and HLA in healthy donors. Study background: The 120 or so validation repertoires were reported in a later analysis to have been generated on the same platform as the roughly 680 first-cohort repertoires. Study-level points and caveats: In vitro data verified a few CMV-associated chains as specific for CMV antigens.

The specimen was PBMCs. This chain joins TRBV11-3 and TRBJ2-2; D unclear. This TCR was recovered from a man younger than 30 in good health and CMV-seronegative. The DNA for the CDR3 is TGTGCCAGCAGCCCCCGATTAGAGAACACCGGGGAGCTGTTTTTT. Translating it yields CASSPRLENTGELFF.